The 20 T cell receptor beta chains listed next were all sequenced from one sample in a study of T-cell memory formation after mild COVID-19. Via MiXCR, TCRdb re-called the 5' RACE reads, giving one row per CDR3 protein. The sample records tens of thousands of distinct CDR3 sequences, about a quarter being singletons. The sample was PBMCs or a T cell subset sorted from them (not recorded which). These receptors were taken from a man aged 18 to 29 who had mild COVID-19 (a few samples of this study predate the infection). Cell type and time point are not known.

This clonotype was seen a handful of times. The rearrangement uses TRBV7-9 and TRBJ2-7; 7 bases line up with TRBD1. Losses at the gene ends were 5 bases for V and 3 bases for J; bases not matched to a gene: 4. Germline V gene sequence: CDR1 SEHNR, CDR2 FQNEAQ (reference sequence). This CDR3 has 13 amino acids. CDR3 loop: CASSSRDSYEQYV. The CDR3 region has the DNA TGTGCCAGCAGCAGCCGGGACAGCTACGAGCAGTACGTC.

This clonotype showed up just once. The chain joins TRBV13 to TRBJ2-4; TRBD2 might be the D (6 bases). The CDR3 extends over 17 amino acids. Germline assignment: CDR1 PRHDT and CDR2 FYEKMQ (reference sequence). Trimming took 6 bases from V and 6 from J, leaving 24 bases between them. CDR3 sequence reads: CASSYQSGWGERNIQYF. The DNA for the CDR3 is TGTGCCAGCAGTTACCAGAGTGGGTGGGGGGAACGAAACATTCAGTACTTC.

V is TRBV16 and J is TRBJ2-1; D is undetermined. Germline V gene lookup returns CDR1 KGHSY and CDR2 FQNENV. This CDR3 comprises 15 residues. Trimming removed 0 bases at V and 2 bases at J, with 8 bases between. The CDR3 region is CASSQSETAYNEQFF. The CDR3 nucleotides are TGTGCCAGCAGCCAATCAGAGACGGCCTACAATGAGCAGTTCTTC.

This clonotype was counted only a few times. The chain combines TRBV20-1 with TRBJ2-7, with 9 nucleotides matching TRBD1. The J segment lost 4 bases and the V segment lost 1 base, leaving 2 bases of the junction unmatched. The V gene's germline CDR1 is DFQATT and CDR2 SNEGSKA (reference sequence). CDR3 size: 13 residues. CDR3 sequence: CSARGDRVYEQYF. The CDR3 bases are TGCAGTGCTAGAGGGGACAGGGTATACGAGCAGTACTTC.

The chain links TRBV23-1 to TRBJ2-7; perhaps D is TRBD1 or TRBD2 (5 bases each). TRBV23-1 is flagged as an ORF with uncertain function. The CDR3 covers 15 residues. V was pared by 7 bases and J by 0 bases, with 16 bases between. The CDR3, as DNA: TGCGCCAGCACATCATGGCCAGGGAGCTCCTACGAGCAGTACTTC. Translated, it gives CASTSWPGSSYEQYF.

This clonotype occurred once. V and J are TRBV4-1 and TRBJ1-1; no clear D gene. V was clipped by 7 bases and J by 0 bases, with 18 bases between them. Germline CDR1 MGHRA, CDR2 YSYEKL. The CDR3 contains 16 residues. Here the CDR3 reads CASKEQAPSMNTEAFF. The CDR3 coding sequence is TGCGCCAGCAAGGAGCAGGCTCCATCCATGAACACTGAAGCTTTCTTT.

The CDR3 is CSARAPGQPGYEQYV. The CDR3 coding sequence is TGCAGTGCTAGAGCCCCGGGCCAGCCGGGATACGAGCAGTACGTC. V and J are TRBV20-1 and TRBJ2-7, with a tentative D call TRBD2 (5 bases). Trimming stripped 1 base from V and 4 bases from J, with 17 bases between. The CDR3 runs 15 residues. Germline CDR1 and CDR2: DFQATT and SNEGSKA (reference sequence).

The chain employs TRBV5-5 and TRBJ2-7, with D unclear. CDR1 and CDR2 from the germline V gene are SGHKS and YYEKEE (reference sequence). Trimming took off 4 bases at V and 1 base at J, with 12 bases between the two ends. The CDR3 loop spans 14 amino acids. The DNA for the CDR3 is TGTGCCAGCAGCGGTGACACTTTTTCCTACGAGCAGTACTTC. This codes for CASSGDTFSYEQYF.

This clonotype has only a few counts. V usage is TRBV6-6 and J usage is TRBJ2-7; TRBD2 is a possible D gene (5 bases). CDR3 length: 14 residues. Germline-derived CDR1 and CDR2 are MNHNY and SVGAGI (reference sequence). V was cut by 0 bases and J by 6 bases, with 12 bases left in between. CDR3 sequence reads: CASSYSASRSEQYF. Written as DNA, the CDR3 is TGTGCCAGCAGTTACTCGGCTAGCCGGTCCGAGCAGTACTTC.

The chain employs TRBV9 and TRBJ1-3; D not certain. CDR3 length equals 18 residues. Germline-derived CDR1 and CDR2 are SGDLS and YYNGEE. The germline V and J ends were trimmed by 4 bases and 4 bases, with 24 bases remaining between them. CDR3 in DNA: TGTGCCAGCAGCCTTGGACCCAAATTAGAAGCCGGGGGAAACACCATATATTTT. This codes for CASSLGPKLEAGGNTIYF. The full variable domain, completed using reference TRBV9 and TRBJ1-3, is DSGVTQTPKHLITATGQRVTLRCSPRSGDLSVYWYQQSLDQGLQFLIQYYNGEERAKGNILERFSAQQFPDLHSELNLSSLELGDSALYFCASSLGPKLEAGGNTIYFGEGSWLTVV.

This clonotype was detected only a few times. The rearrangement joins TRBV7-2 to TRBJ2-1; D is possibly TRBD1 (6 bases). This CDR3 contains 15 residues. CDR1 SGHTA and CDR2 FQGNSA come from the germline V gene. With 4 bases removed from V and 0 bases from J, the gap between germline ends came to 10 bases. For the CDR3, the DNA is TGTGCCAGCAGCTGGACAGAGAGCTCCTACAATGAGCAGTTCTTC. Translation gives CASSWTESSYNEQFF.

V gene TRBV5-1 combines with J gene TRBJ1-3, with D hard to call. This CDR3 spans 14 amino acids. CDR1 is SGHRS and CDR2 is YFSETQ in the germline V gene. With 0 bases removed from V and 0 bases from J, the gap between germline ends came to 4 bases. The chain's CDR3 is CASSLAASGNTIYF. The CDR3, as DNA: TGCGCCAGCAGCTTGGCCGCCTCTGGAAACACCATATATTTT.

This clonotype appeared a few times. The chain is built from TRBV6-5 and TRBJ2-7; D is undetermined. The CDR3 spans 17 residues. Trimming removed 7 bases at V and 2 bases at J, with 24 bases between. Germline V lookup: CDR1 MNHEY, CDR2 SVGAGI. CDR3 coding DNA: TGTGCCAGCACCCCACAGAGTCTGTCTCCTTCTCCCTACGAGCAGTACTTC. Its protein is CASTPQSLSPSPYEQYF.

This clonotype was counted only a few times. The CDR3 here is CASQGSFGTDTQYF. In DNA form, the CDR3 reads TGTGCCAGCCAGGGGTCTTTTGGTACAGATACGCAGTATTTT. V and J are TRBV10-3 and TRBJ2-3, with D perhaps TRBD1 (6 bases). The V end lost 10 bases, the J end lost 3 bases, and 17 bases lay between the germline ends. The CDR3 loop spans 14 amino acids. CDR1 is ENHRY, CDR2 SYGVKD, per germline.

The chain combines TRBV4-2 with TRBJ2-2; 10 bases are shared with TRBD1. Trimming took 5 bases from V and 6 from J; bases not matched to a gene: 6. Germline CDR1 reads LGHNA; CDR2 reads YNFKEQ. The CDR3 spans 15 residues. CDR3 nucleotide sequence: TGTGCCAGCAGCACCGGGACAGGGGAAGCCGGGGAGCTGTTTTTT. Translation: CASSTGTGEAGELFF.

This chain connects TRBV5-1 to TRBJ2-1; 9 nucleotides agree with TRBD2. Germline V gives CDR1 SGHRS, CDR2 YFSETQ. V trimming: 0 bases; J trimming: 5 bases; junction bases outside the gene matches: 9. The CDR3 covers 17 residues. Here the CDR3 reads CASSLAPLAGRHNEQFF. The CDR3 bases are TGCGCCAGCAGCTTGGCCCCCCTAGCGGGACGGCACAATGAGCAGTTCTTC.

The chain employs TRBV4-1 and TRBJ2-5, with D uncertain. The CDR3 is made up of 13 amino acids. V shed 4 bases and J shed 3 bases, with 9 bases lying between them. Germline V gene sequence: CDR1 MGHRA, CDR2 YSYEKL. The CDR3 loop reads CASSPRNEETQYF. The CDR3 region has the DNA TGCGCCAGCAGCCCCCGAAACGAAGAGACCCAGTACTTC.

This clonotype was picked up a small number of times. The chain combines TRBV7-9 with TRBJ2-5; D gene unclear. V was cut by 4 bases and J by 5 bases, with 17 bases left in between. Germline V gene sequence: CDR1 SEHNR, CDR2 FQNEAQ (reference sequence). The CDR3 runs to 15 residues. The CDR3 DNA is TGTGCCAGCAGCTCCTCCTTACAGACCGGGGAGACCCAGTACTTC. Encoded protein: CASSSSLQTGETQYF.

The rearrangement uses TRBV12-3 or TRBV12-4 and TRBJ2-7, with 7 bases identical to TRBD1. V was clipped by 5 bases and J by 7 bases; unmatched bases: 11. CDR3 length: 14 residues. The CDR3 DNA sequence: TGTGCCAGCAGTCACCTTACAGGGGTCGGGGAGCAGTACTTC. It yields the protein CASSHLTGVGEQYF.

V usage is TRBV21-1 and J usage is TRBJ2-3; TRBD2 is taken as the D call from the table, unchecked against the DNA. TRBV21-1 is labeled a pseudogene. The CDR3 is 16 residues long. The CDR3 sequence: CASSKRRGGATDTQYF. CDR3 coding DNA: TGTGCCAGCAGCAAACGCCGCGGGGGGGCGACAGATACGCAGTATTTT.